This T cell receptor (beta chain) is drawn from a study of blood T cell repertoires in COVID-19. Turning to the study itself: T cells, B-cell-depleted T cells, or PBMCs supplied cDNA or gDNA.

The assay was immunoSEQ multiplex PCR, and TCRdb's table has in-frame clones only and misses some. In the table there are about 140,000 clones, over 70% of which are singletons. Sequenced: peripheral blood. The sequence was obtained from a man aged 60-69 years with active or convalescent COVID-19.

In DNA form, the CDR3 reads TGTGCCTGGACAGGGATCCTCGGAAACACCATATATTTT. Its protein is CAWTGILGNTIYF. The chain has TRBV30 and TRBJ1-3; D is possibly TRBD1 (5 bases). The CDR3 spans 13 residues. Trimming took 4 bases from V and 4 from J, leaving 11 bases between them. Germline CDR1 and CDR2: GTSNPN and SVGIG (reference sequence). The whole variable domain, filled in from reference TRBV30 and TRBJ1-3, reads SQTIHQWPATLVQPVGSPLSLECTVEGTSNPNLYWYRQAAGRGLQLLFYSVGIGQISSEVPQNLSASRPQDRQFILSSKKLLLSDSGFYLCAWTGILGNTIYFGEGSWLTVV.